The clone carrying this T cell receptor (beta chain) was found once. No antigen is known for it. With template switching, a universal primer site was added, and the cDNA carried unique molecular identifiers. From the 5' RACE reads, TCRdb called clonotypes with MiXCR, one entry per CDR3 protein. Among 1.5 million to 2 million distinct CDR3 sequences, about 32% were seen once, and the ten largest hold over 0.25%. Germline values: CDR1 SQVTM, CDR2 ANQGSEA. The CDR3 has 13 amino acids. Trimming removed 3 bases at V and 7 bases at J, with 15 bases between. The sample is drawn from a study of identical twins. General study findings and limits: Insertions were fewer in abundant cord blood beta clonotypes, whereas memory repertoires showed none of this pattern. Recombination models fit unrelated individuals' TCR alpha sharing but underestimated twins'. Beta out-of-frame twin sharing showed a weaker excess.

This clonotype was sampled from a newborn girl in good health. This chain joins TRBV29-1 and TRBJ1-1; perhaps TRBD1 as D (6 bases). The sequenced sample was cord blood. The CDR3 DNA reads as TGCAGCGTTGAGGTTGACAGGTCGGTTGAAGCTTTCTTT. Translated: CSVEVDRSVEAFF.